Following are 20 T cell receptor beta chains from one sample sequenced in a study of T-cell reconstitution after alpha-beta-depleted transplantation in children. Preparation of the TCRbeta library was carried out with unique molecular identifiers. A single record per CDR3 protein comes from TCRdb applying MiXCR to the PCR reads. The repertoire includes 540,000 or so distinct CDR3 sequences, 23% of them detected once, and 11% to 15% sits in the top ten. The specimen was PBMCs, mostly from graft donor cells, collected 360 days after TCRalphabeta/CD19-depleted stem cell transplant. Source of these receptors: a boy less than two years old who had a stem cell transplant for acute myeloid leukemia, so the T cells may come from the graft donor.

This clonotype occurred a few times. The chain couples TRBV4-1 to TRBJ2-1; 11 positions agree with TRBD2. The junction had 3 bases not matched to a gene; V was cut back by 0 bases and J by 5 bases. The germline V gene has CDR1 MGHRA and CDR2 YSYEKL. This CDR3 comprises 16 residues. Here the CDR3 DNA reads TGCGCCAGCAGCCAAGATCAACTAGCGGGGGACAATGAGCAGTTCTTC. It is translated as CASSQDQLAGDNEQFF.

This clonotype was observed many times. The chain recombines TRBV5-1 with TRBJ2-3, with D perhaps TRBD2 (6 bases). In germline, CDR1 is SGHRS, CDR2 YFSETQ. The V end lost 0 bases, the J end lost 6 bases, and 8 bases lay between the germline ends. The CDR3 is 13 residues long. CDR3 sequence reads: CASSLAGEDTQYF. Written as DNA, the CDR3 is TGCGCCAGCAGCTTGGCGGGGGAGGATACGCAGTATTTT.

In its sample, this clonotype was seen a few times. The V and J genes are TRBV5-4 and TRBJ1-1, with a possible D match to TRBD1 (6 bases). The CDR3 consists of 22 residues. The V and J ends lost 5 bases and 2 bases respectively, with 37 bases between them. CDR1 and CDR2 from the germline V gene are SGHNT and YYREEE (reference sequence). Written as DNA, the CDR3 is TGTGCCAGCAGTTGGAGGGGCAGGGCGCCCGCAATGAGGACAGTAGGCAACACTGAAGCTTTCTTT. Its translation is CASSWRGRAPAMRTVGNTEAFF. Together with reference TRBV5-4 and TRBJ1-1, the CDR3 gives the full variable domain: ETGVTQSPTHLIKTRGQQVTLRCSSQSGHNTVSWYQQALGQGPQFIFQYYREEENGRGNFPPRFSGLQFPNYSSELNVNALELDDSALYLCASSWRGRAPAMRTVGNTEAFFGQGTRLTVV.

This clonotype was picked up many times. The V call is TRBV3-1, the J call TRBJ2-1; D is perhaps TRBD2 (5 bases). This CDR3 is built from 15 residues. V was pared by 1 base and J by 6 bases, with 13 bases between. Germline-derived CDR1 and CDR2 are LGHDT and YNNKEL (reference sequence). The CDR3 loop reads CASSQGLPGGNEQFF. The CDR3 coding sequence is TGTGCCAGCAGCCAAGGACTCCCCGGAGGCAATGAGCAGTTCTTC.

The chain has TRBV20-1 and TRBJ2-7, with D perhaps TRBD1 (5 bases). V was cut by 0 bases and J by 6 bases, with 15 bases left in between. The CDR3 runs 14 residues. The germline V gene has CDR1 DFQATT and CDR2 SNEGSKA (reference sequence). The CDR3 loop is CSARDPKGKAEQYF. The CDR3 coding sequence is TGCAGTGCTAGAGATCCAAAGGGGAAGGCCGAGCAGTACTTC.

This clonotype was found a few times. The CDR3: CASSPERDSEQYV. CDR3 nucleotide sequence: TGTGCCAGCTCACCAGAGCGGGACAGCGAGCAGTACGTC. The rearrangement links TRBV18 to TRBJ2-7; D may be TRBD1 or TRBD2 (7 bases each). Per the germline V gene, CDR1 is KGHSH and CDR2 is LQKENI. This CDR3 is built from 13 residues. V dropped 2 bases and J dropped 6 bases, with 11 bases sitting between them.

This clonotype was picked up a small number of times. The CDR3 DNA sequence: TGTGCCAGCAGTTACTCGCAGGGGTACCTTGTCTACACCTTC. Protein: CASSYSQGYLVYTF. V usage is TRBV6-5 and J usage is TRBJ1-2; D is possibly TRBD1 (6 bases). Trimming removed 0 bases at V and 10 bases at J, with 15 bases between. The germline V gene encodes CDR1 MNHEY and CDR2 SVGAGI. CDR3 length equals 14 residues.

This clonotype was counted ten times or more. The CDR3 sequence is CASSLGGVPYNEQFF. The CDR3, as DNA: TGTGCCAGCAGCTTAGGCGGGGTACCGTACAATGAGCAGTTCTTC. V is TRBV11-3 and J is TRBJ2-1; TRBD2 might be the D (6 bases). The germline V and J ends were trimmed by 1 base and 4 bases, with 11 bases remaining between them. This CDR3 comprises 15 residues. CDR1 and CDR2 (germline): SGHNT, YENEEA.

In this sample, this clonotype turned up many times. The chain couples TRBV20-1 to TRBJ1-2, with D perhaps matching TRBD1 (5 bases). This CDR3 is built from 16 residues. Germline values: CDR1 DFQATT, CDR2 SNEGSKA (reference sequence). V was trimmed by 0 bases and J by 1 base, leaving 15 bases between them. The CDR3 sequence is CSARDAGQSNNYGYTF. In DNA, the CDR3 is TGCAGTGCTAGAGATGCGGGGCAGAGTAATAACTATGGCTACACCTTC.

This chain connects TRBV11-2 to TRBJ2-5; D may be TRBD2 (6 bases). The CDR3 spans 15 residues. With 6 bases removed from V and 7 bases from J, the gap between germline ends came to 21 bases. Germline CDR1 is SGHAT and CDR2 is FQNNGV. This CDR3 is CASSSPGLGVRTQYF. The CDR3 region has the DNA TGTGCCAGCAGTTCTCCGGGACTCGGAGTCAGGACCCAGTACTTC.

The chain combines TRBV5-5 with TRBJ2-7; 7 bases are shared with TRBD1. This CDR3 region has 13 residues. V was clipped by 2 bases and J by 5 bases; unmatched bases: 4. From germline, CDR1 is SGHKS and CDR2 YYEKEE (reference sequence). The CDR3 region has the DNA TGTGCCAGCAGCTTCCAGGGGGTGGACGAGCAGTACGTC. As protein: CASSFQGVDEQYV.

CDR3 nucleotide sequence: TGTGCCAGCTCTGGAGCTGGTACCGGGGAGCTGTTTTTT. This gives the protein CASSGAGTGELFF. The rearrangement links TRBV11-3 to TRBJ2-2; no clear D. The CDR3 has 13 residues. Between the trimmed V and J ends, which lost 8 bases and 5 bases, there was a span of 12 bases. Germline loops: CDR1 SGHNT, CDR2 YENEEA.

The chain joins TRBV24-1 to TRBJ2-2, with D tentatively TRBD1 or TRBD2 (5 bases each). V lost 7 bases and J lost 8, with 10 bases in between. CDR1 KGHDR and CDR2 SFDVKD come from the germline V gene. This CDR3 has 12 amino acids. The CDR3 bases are TGTGCCACCAGGGGGACCGCGGGGGAGCTGTTTTTT. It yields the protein CATRGTAGELFF.

The CDR3 protein is CASSQDPVTHKNEKLFF. In DNA, the CDR3 is TGTGCCAGCAGCCAAGATCCGGTTACACATAAGAATGAAAAACTGTTTTTT. The J gene is TRBJ1-4, the V gene TRBV14; no clear D gene. The CDR3 runs 17 residues. Germline CDR1 is SGHDN and CDR2 is FVKESK. Trimming removed 0 bases at V and 5 bases at J, with 16 bases between.

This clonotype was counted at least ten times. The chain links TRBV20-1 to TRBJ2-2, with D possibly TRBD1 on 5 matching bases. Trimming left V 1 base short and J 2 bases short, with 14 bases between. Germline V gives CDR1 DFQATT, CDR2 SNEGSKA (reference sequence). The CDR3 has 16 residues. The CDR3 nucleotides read TGCAGTGCTAGAGCTCCTGACAGATTTAACACCGGGGAGCTGTTTTTT. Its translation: CSARAPDRFNTGELFF.

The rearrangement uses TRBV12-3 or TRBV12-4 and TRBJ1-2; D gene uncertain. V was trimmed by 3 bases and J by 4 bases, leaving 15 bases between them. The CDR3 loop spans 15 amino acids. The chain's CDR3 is CASSFTMDLTYGYTF. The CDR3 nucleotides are TGTGCCAGCAGTTTCACCATGGACCTGACCTATGGCTACACCTTC.

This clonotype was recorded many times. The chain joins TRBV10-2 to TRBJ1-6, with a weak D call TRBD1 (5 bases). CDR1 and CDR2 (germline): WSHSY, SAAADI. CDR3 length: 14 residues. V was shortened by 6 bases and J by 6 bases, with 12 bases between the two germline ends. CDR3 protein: CASRDTGGNSPLHF. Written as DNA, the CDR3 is TGCGCCAGCAGGGATACGGGGGGTAATTCACCCCTCCACTTT.

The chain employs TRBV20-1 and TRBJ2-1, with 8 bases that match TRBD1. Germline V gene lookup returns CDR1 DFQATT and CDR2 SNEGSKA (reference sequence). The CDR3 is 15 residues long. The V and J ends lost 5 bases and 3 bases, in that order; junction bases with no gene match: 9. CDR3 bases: TGCAGTGCTCTCATCCGGGACAGGCTCTACAATGAGCAGTTCTTC. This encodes CSALIRDRLYNEQFF.

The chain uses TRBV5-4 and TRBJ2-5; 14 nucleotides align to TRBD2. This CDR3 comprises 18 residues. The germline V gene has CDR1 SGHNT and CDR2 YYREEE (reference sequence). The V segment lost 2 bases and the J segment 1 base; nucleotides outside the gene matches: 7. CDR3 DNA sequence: TGTGCCAGCAGCTTTTTGACTAGCGGGGGGGGCTTCCAAGAGACCCAGTACTTC. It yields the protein CASSFLTSGGGFQETQYF.

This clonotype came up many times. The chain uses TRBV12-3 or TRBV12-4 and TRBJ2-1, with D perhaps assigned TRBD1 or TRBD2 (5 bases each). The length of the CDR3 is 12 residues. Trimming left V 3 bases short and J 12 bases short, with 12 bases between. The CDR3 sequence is CASSLSGQRQFF. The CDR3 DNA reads TGTGCCAGCAGTTTGTCGGGGCAGAGGCAGTTCTTC.